The clone carrying this TCR beta chain was detected once. The data are from a study of CD4 and CD8 cells across lung adenocarcinoma regions. TCRdb analysed the PCR reads with MiXCR anew, one entry per CDR3 protein. The table has 25,000 to 30,000 distinct CDR3 sequences, approximately 53% seen once. Germline CDR1 and CDR2: MGHRA and YSYEKL. The CDR3 is made up of 15 amino acids. V dropped 0 bases and J dropped 9 bases, with 15 bases sitting between them. The patients had localized lung adenocarcinoma, a non-small cell subtype. J is TRBJ2-1 and V is TRBV4-1; D is undetermined. Sequenced sample: CD8+ T cells from the center of a lung tumor. The source of this sequence is a male donor with lung adenocarcinoma. The CD4 and CD8 labels of this study may be unreliable. This CDR3 reads CASSQDRPQRVEQFF. CDR3 nucleotides: TGCGCCAGCAGCCAAGACCGTCCCCAGCGCGTTGAGCAGTTCTTC.